Below are 6 T cell receptor beta chains sequenced from a single sample in a study of CD8+CD57+ T cells in acquired aplastic anemia. Flow cytometry had shown expanded CD8+CD57+ cells in the patients chosen for sequencing. Profiles of TCR beta VDJ and CDR3 were generated from a genomic DNA template. TCRdb passed the reads through MiXCR, listing each CDR3 protein once. The repertoire has approximately 470,000 distinct CDR3 sequences, around 30% of them found once; the top ten carry nearly 0.85%. Material for sequencing was sorted CD4+, CD8+, or CD8+CD57+ T cells (not recorded which) from PBMCs. These receptors were collected from a human donor with aplastic anemia.

This clonotype came up many times. This chain connects TRBV29-1 to TRBJ2-7, with D unclear. Trimming stripped 4 bases from V and 6 bases from J, with 10 bases between. This CDR3 spans 11 amino acids. The germline gives CDR1 SQVTM, CDR2 ANQGSEA. The DNA of the CDR3 is TGCAGCGTTGGAAGCGCAGGCGAGCAGTACTTC. It yields the protein CSVGSAGEQYF.

There are many counts of this clonotype. This sequence joins TRBV5-4 and TRBJ1-1, with D possibly TRBD1 on 6 matching bases. The germline V gene has CDR1 SGHNT and CDR2 YYREEE (reference sequence). CDR3 size: 12 residues. V lost 5 bases, J lost 1 base, and 6 bases lay in between. The CDR3 loop is CASRTGNTEAFF. The CDR3 coding sequence is TGTGCCAGCAGGACAGGGAACACTGAAGCTTTCTTT.

This clonotype was detected only a few times. The V gene is TRBV19, the J gene TRBJ2-2, with 10 bases identical to TRBD1. CDR3 size: 15 residues. Per germline, CDR1 LNHDA and CDR2 SQIVND (reference sequence). With 7 bases clipped from V and 6 bases from J, the junction kept 8 bases outside the gene matches. The DNA of the CDR3 is TGTGCCAGTACCTCGACAGGGGGCGCCTCCGGGGAGCTGTTTTTT. Translation gives CASTSTGGASGELFF.

The chain links TRBV20-1 to TRBJ1-4; the D gene is possibly TRBD1 (6 bases). The germline V gene encodes CDR1 DFQATT and CDR2 SNEGSKA (reference sequence). Trimming took 5 bases from V and 7 from J, leaving 11 bases between them. The CDR3 contains 12 residues. The CDR3 DNA reads as TGCAGTGCTGGGGGGGCGAGTGAAAAACTGTTTTTT. This encodes CSAGGASEKLFF.

In this sample, this clonotype turned up a few times. This chain links TRBV7-2 with TRBJ1-1; D might be TRBD1 (5 bases). The CDR3 is 14 amino acids. Germline V gene lookup returns CDR1 SGHTA and CDR2 FQGNSA. The V gene lost 1 base and the J gene lost 3 bases, with 9 bases spanning the gap. The CDR3 nucleotides read TGTGCCAGCAGCTTAGACAGGAGAGACACTGAAGCTTTCTTT. This sequence encodes CASSLDRRDTEAFF.

This clonotype was seen repeatedly, ten times or more. V gene TRBV20-1 combines with J gene TRBJ1-2, with 10 nucleotides matching TRBD1. V lost 6 bases to trimming and J lost 6 bases; unmatched junction nucleotides: 13. Germline lookup yields CDR1 DFQATT and CDR2 SNEGSKA (reference sequence). This CDR3 comprises 15 residues. As DNA, the CDR3 is TGCAGTGCAACGACAGGGGGCGCAGCATCGGATGGCTACACCTTC. Amino acid sequence: CSATTGGAASDGYTF.